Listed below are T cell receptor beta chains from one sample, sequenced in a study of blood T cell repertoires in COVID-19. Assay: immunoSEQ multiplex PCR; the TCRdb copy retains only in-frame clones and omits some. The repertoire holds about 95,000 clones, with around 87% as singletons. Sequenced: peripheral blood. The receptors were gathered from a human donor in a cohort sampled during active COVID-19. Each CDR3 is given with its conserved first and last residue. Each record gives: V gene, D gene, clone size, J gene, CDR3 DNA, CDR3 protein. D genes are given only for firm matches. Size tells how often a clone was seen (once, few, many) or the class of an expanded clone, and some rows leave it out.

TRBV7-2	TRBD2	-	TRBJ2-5	TGTGCCAGCAGCTGGGGACTAGCGGTGATCCAAGAGACCCAGTACTTC	CASSWGLAVIQETQYF
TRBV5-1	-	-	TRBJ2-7	TGCGCCAGCAGCTTGGCGGAGAGCTACGAGCAGTACTTC	CASSLAESYEQYF
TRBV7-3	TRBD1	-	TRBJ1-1	TGTGCCAGCAGCTCTACAGGGGTTGGCACTGAAGCTTTCTTT	CASSSTGVGTEAFF
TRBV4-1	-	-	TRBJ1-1	TGCGCCAGCAGCCTTAATCGACCGCCGGGTGGGACTGAAGCTTTCTTT	CASSLNRPPGGTEAFF
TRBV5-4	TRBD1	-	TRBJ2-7	TGTGCCAGCAGCCAGGACAGGGGTCCAGGGGAGCAGTACTTC	CASSQDRGPGEQYF
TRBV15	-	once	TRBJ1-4	TGTGCCACCAGCAGATTCGGGGTTAATGAAAAACTGTTTTTT	CATSRFGVNEKLFF
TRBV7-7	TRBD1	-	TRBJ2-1	TGTGCCAGCAGCTTCGGACAGGCAGGGGATGAGCAGTTCTTC	CASSFGQAGDEQFF
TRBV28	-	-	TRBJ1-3	TGTGCCAGCAGTTTAGGGCCGAGGGTAGATTTT	CASSLGPRVDF
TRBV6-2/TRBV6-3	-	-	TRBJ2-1	TGTGCCAGCAGTTACTCGAGAGGTGAGCAGTTCTTC	CASSYSRGEQFF
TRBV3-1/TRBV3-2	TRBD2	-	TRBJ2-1	TGTGCCAGCAGCCACGGCGGGGGGTGGAGCAATGAGCAGTTCTTC	CASSHGGGWSNEQFF
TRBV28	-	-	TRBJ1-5	TGTGCCAGCAGTTTATTAGTTTGGAGCAATCAGCCCCAGCATTTT	CASSLLVWSNQPQHF
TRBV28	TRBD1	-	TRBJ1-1	TGTGCCAGCAGCAGGACAGGGTTTAGGGTGAACACTGAAGCTTTCTTT	CASSRTGFRVNTEAFF
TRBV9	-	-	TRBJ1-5	TGTGCCAGCAGCGTAGCTGCGGGGGCTGACCAGCCCCAGCATTTT	CASSVAAGADQPQHF
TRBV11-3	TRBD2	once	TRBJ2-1	TGTGCCAGCAGCTTGGGGATTCTAGCGGGGGGACAAAATGAGCAGTTCTTC	CASSLGILAGGQNEQFF
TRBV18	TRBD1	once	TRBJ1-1	TGTGCCAGCTCACCGGGACAGCAGAACACTGAAGCTTTCTTT	CASSPGQQNTEAFF
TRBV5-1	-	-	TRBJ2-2	TGCGCCAGCAGCAACGGGAACACCGGGGAGCTGTTTTTT	CASSNGNTGELFF
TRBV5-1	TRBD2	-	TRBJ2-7	TGCGCCAGCAGCTCGGGGCAGCGGGGGGTTCAACTCTCCTACGAGCAGTACTTC	CASSSGQRGVQLSYEQYF
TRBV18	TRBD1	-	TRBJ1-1	TGTGCCAGCTCCCGTCCGGGGACAGGGCGAGGGAACACTGAAGCTTTCTTT	CASSRPGTGRGNTEAFF
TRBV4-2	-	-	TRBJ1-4	TGTGCCAGCAGCCAAGAGTGGCGAAGCGTCCGGGGAGAAAAACTGTTTTTT	CASSQEWRSVRGEKLFF
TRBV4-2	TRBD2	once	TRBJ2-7	TGTGCCAGCAGCCAAGATCTTCTGGGGAGGGTGCAGTACTTC	CASSQDLLGRVQYF
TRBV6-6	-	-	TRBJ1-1	TGTGCCAGCAGTTACTCTCAAGCCGGGAACACTGAAGCTTTCTTT	CASSYSQAGNTEAFF
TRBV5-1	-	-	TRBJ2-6	TGCGCCAGCACGGAGCTTTCTGGGGCCAACGTCCTGACTTTC	CASTELSGANVLTF
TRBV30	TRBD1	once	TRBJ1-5	TGTGCCTGGAGACCTAGGACAGGGCAGAATCAGCCCCAGCATTTT	CAWRPRTGQNQPQHF
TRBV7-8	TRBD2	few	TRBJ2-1	TGTGCCAGCAGCCGAGGGCTAGCGGGGGGGTTGACCTACAATGAGCAGTTCTTC	CASSRGLAGGLTYNEQFF
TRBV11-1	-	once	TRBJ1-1	TGTGCCAGCAGCTTAGAAGGGTTAAGGGGCACTGAAGCTTTCTTT	CASSLEGLRGTEAFF
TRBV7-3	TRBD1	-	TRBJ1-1	TGTGCCAGCAGCGGCGACAGGGGCACTGAAGCTTTCTTT	CASSGDRGTEAFF
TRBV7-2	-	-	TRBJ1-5	TGTGCCAGCAGCTTAGGGGGCTTACAGCCCCAGCATTTT	CASSLGGLQPQHF
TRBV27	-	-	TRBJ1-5	TGTGCCAGCAGTTTGTCAGGGTTGGGCAATCAGCCCCAGCATTTT	CASSLSGLGNQPQHF